The text below deals with one TCR beta chain. Its antigen is not known. The data derive from a study of vaccination and CD4 T cells after COVID-19. Looking at the study overall: Overlapping SARS-CoV-2, HCoV-NL63, HCoV-OC43 and HCoV-229E spike peptides stimulated the cells. Control cultures were supplied with a CEFX pool, an HIV-1 Nef pool, or no peptide at all.

As to treatment: approximately nine-day PBMC culture with coronavirus spike peptide pools or control peptides (ViraFEST assay). During the years 2011-2018, before the COVID-19 pandemic, the unexposed donor's CD4+ T cells were collected. Culture proceeded for roughly ten days, and CD4+ T cells were then isolated by negative selection. Trimming at V came to 4 bases and at J to 4 bases, leaving 11 bases not matched to a gene. The length of the CDR3 is 16 residues. The germline V gene has CDR1 SGHTA and CDR2 FQGNSA. Cultured CD4+ T cells had their DNA profiled by the Oncomine TCR Beta short-read assay. Genomic DNA was drawn out of CD4+ T cells grown in culture. TCRdb reprocessed the PCR reads with MiXCR, giving one entry per CDR3 protein. The repertoire consists of approximately 9,000 distinct CDR3 sequences, with 30% to 45% occurring once and the leading ten covering about a fifth. Broader study findings: Convalescent patients had 304 of 307 vaccine-specific clones showing spike mono-reactivity.

The sequence was obtained from a human donor in good health. Sequenced input: CD4+ T cells from blood, cultured in vitro. V is TRBV7-2 and J is TRBJ1-2; 8 bases match TRBD1. CDR3 loop: CASSSQGARTTYGYTF. CDR3 nucleotides: TGTGCCAGCAGCTCGCAGGGGGCCCGCACTACCTATGGCTACACCTTC.